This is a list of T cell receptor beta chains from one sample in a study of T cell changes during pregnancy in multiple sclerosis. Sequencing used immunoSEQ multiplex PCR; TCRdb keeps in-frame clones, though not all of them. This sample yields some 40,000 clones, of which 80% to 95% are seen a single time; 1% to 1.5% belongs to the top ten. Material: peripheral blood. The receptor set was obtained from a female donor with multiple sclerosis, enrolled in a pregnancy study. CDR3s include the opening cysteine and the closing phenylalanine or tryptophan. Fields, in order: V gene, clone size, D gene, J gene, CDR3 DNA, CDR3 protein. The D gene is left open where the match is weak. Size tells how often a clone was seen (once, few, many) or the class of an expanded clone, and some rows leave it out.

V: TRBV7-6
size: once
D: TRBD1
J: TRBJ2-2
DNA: TGTGCCAGCAGTCGCCCGGGACAGGGAGGCACCGGGGAGCTGTTTTTT
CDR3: CASSRPGQGGTGELFF

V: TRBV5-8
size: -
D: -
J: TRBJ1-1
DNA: TGTGCCAGCAGCTTTTATTCCGGGACAATGAACACTGAAGCTTTCTTT
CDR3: CASSFYSGTMNTEAFF

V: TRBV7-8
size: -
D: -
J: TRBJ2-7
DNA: TGTGCCAGCAGCTTAGGTTCCTACGAGCAGTACTTC
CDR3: CASSLGSYEQYF

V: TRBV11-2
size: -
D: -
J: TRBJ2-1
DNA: TGTGCCAGCAGCTCACTCGGGTATGGCGGGATAGGGTTCTTC
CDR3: CASSSLGYGGIGFF

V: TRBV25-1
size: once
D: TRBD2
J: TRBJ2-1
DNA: TGTGCCACCAAGGGACTAGCGGAAATCCAGCAGTTCTTC
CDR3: CATKGLAEIQQFF

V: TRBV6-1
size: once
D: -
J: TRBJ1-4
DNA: TGTGCCAGCAGTGTGGGAAGGTATGAAAAACTGTTTTTT
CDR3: CASSVGRYEKLFF

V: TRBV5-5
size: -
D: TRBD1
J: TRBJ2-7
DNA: TGTGCCAGCAGCTTTTCCCACGGGACAGCCTCCTACGAGCAGTACTTC
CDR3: CASSFSHGTASYEQYF

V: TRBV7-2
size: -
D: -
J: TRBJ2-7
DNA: TGTGCCAGCAGCCCTATTGTAAGGGCTGAGGGGGAGCAGTACTTC
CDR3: CASSPIVRAEGEQYF

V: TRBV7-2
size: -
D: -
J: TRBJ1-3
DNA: TGTGCCAGCAGCCCGGCGGTGCCCTCTGGAAACACCATATATTTT
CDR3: CASSPAVPSGNTIYF

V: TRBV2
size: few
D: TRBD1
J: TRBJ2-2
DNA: TGTGCCTTGAGATCAGGGGGCGGGGCCGGGGAGCTGTTTTTT
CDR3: CALRSGGGAGELFF

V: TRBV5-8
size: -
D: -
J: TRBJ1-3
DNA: TGTGCCAGCAGCTACCCGGGGGTCGGCTCTGGAAACACCATATATTTT
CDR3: CASSYPGVGSGNTIYF

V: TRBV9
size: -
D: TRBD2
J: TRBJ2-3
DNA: TGTGCCAGCAGCTTTGGGACTAGCGGCTCTAGCACAGATACGCAGTATTTT
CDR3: CASSFGTSGSSTDTQYF

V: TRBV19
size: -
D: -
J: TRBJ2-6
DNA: TGTGCCAGTAGTATCTCGCTAGACCTCGCTGGGGCCAACGTCCTGACTTTC
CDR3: CASSISLDLAGANVLTF

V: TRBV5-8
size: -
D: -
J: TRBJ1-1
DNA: TGTGCCAGCAGCTTGGCGGTCGGGTCGCTAGCCGGGGACACTGAAGCTTTCTTT
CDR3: CASSLAVGSLAGDTEAFF